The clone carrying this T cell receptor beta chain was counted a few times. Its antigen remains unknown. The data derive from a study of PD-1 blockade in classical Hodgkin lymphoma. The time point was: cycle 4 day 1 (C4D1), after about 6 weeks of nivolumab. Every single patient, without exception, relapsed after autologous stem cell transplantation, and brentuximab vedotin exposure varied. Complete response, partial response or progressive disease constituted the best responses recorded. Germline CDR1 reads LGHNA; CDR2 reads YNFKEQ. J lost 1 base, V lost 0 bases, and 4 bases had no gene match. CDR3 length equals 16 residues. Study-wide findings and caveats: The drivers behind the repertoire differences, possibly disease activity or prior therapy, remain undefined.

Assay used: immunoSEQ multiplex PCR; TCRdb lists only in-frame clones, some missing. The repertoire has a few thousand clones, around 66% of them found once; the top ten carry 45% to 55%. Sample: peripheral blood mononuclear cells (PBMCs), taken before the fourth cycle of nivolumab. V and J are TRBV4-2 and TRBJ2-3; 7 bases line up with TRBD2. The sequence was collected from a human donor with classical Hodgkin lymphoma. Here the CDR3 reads CASSQESRGGTDTQYF. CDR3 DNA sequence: TGTGCCAGCAGCCAAGAGTCTCGGGGGGGCACAGATACGCAGTATTTT.